A few counts support the clone carrying this T cell receptor (beta chain). This specimen belongs to a study of T cell changes during pregnancy in multiple sclerosis. Produced via immunoSEQ multiplex PCR; TCRdb's table is partial and in-frame only. Of some 59,000 clones listed, under 95% were seen once; the top ten hold 1.3%. Germline lookup yields CDR1 SQVTM and CDR2 ANQGSEA. This CDR3 region has 15 residues. The V and J ends lost 7 bases and 0 bases respectively, with 15 bases between them. This sequence was found in a female donor with multiple sclerosis, enrolled in a pregnancy study. The material sequenced was peripheral blood, taken in the second trimester of pregnancy. The chain couples TRBV29-1 to TRBJ2-2; the D gene is possibly TRBD1 (5 bases). CDR3 region: CSARPLGANTGELFF. The CDR3 nucleotides read TGCAGCGCTAGACCGTTAGGGGCGAACACCGGGGAGCTGTTTTTT.